The rows below give T cell receptor beta chains drawn from one sample of a study of T cells during gluten challenge in celiac disease. TCRdb used MiXCR to reprocess the single-cell sequencing reads, holding one entry per CDR3 protein. The sample yields over 150 distinct CDR3 sequences, approximately 53% seen once. The sequencing here drew on gluten-specific CD4+ T cells sorted from blood using tetramers, taken at baseline or on day 6, 14 or 28 of gluten challenge (not recorded which). The receptors were sampled from a male donor with celiac disease. Both conserved end residues are part of each CDR3. Fields, in order: J gene, CDR3 length, D gene, clone size, V gene, CDR3 DNA, CDR3 protein. A D gene is named only where the DNA matches it firmly. Expanded clones get a size class; other rows say once, few or many, or leave the size out.

TRBJ2-5 | 15 | . | . | TRBV7-2 | TGTGCCAGCAGCTTGACTAGTGCGTGGGGCATAACCCAGTACTTC | CASSLTSAWGITQYF
TRBJ1-1 | 16 | TRBD1 | . | TRBV19 | TGTGCCAGTAGTACCACAGGGGGCCAAATGAACACTGAAGCTTTCTTT | CASSTTGGQMNTEAFF
TRBJ2-7 | 13 | . | large | TRBV10-1 | TGCGCCACCTCCTGGGAGGCCGGGAGCGAGCAGTACTTC | CATSWEAGSEQYF
TRBJ2-5 | 13 | . | . | TRBV11-2 | TGTGCCAGCAGCTCGACGACTCAAGAGACCCAGTACTTC | CASSSTTQETQYF
TRBJ2-5 | 11 | . | . | TRBV29-1 | TGCAGCGTAGCGTTCCAAGAGACCCAGTACTTC | CSVAFQETQYF
TRBJ2-3 | 16 | TRBD2 | . | TRBV5-1 | TGCGCCAGCAGCCATGGGGCAGCGGGAGGGGCAGATACGCAGTATTTT | CASSHGAAGGADTQYF
TRBJ2-3 | 15 | . | . | TRBV7-2 | TGTGTCAGCAGCTACAGAGTGGGGGCGGCAGATACGCAGTATTTT | CVSSYRVGAADTQYF
TRBJ1-5 | 13 | . | few | TRBV19 | TGTGCCAGTAGTGCCCCTCCGATCGGGCCCCAGCATTTT | CASSAPPIGPQHF
TRBJ2-7 | 14 | . | medium-sized | TRBV5-1 | TGCGCCAGCAGCTTCGGGGGAGGCTACTACGAGCAGTACTTC | CASSFGGGYYEQYF
TRBJ1-1 | 12 | . | hyperexpanded | TRBV20-1 | TGCAGTGCCCCCCCAAGGAACACTGAAGCTTTCTTT | CSAPPRNTEAFF
TRBJ1-1 | 14 | . | hyperexpanded | TRBV7-2 | TGTGCCAGCAGCTTCTCTGGGGGTATCACTGAAGCTTTCTTT | CASSFSGGITEAFF
TRBJ2-1 | 13 | TRBD2 | . | TRBV30 | TGTGCCTGTAAGCCTAGCGGGTACAATGAGCAGTTCTTC | CACKPSGYNEQFF
TRBJ2-5 | 14 | TRBD1 | . | TRBV10-3 | TGTGCCATTGCCCTAGACAGGGGGAAAGAGACCCAGTACTTC | CAIALDRGKETQYF
TRBJ1-5 | 13 | . | . | TRBV20-1 | TGCAGTGCAGGCCGGCAGGCGGATCAGCCCCAGCATTTT | CSAGRQADQPQHF
TRBJ2-7 | 13 | TRBD2 | once | TRBV12-3/TRBV12-4 | TGTGCCAGCAGCAAGACTAGCGGCTACGAGCAGTACTTC | CASSKTSGYEQYF
TRBJ2-7 | 13 | . | . | TRBV28 | TGTGCCAGCAGTTTACTACAGCGCTACGAGCAGTACTTC | CASSLLQRYEQYF
TRBJ1-5 | 15 | . | . | TRBV19 | TGTGCCAGTAGTATAGTTGGGGGGGCAGATCAGCCCCAGCATTTT | CASSIVGGADQPQHF
TRBJ1-6 | 14 | TRBD1 | . | TRBV7-3 | TGTGCCAGCAGCCTGACAGGGTTTGATTCACCCCTCCACTTT | CASSLTGFDSPLHF
TRBJ2-1 | 14 | . | . | TRBV5-6 | TGTGCCAGCAGCTTGGTCCACCTGTACAATGAGCAGTTCTTC | CASSLVHLYNEQFF
TRBJ2-3 | 15 | . | . | TRBV7-6 | TGTGCCAGCAGCTTTCTGGGACACGCCACAGATACGCAGTATTTT | CASSFLGHATDTQYF
TRBJ2-1 | 13 | . | . | TRBV7-6 | TGTGCCAGCAGCTTCGGCGGCTACAATGAGCAGTTCTTC | CASSFGGYNEQFF
TRBJ2-1 | 13 | . | hyperexpanded | TRBV5-1 | TGCGCCAGCAGCTCGAACTGGGGGAATGAGCAGTTCTTC | CASSSNWGNEQFF
TRBJ1-5 | 18 | . | large | TRBV11-2 | TGTGCCAGCAGCTTGTTACCCCCTACCTGGGGTAGCAATCAGCCCCAGCATTTT | CASSLLPPTWGSNQPQHF
TRBJ1-1 | 15 | . | hyperexpanded | TRBV11-2 | TGTGCCAGCAGCTTTAACAGCCTAATGAACACTGAAGCTTTCTTT | CASSFNSLMNTEAFF